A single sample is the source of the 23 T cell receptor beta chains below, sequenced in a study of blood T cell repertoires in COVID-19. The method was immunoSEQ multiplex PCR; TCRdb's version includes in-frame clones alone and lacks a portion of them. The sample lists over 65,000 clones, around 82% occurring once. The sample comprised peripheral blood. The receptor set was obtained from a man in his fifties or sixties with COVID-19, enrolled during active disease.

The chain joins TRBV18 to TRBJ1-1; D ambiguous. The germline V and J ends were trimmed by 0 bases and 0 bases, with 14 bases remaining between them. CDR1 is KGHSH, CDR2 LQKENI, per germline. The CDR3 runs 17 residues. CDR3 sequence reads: CASSPPRFPTLNTEAFF. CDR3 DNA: TGTGCCAGCTCACCACCGCGATTTCCTACTTTGAACACTGAAGCTTTCTTT.

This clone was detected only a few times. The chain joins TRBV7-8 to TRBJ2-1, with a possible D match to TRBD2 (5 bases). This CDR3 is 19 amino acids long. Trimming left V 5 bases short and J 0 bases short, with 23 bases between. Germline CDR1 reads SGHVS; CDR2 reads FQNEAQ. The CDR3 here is CASSPLTILLPSSYNEQFF. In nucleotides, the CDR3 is TGTGCCAGCAGCCCGTTGACTATCTTGCTGCCTAGCTCCTACAATGAGCAGTTCTTC.

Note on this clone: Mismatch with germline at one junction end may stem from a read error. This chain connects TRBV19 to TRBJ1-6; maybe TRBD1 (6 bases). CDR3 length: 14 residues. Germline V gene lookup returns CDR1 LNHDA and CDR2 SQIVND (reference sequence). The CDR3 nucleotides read TGTGCCAGTAGTGGGGGCTCCGATAATTCACCCCTCCACTTT. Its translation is CASSGGSDNSPLHF. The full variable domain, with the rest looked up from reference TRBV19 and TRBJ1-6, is DGGITQSPKYLFRKEGQNVTLSCEQNLNHDAMYWYRQDPGQGLRLIYYSQIVNDFQKGDIAEGYSVSREKKESFPLTVTSAQKNPTAFYLCASSGGSDNSPLHFGNGTRLTVT.

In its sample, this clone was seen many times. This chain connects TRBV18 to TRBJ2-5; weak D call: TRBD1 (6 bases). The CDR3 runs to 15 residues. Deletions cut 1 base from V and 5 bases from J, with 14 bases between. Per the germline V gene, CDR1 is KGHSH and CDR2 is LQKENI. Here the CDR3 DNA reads TGTGCCAGCTCACCACAACAGGGAATTGCGGAGACCCAGTACTTC. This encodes CASSPQQGIAETQYF.

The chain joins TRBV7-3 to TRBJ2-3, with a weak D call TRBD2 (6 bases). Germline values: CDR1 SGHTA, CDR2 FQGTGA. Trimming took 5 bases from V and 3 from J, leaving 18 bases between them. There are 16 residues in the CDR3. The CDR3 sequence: CASSLRAGSGTDTQYF. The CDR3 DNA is TGTGCCAGCAGCCTCCGCGCGGGATCGGGTACAGATACGCAGTATTTT.

Here the CDR3 reads CASSLWTFRNTGELFF. Written as DNA, the CDR3 is TGTGCCAGCAGCTTGTGGACTTTTCGTAACACCGGGGAGCTGTTTTTT. V and J are TRBV5-4 and TRBJ2-2; maybe TRBD2 (5 bases). The CDR3 runs 16 residues. V lost 1 base and J lost 2, with 12 bases in between. Germline CDR1 reads SGHNT; CDR2 reads YYREEE (reference sequence).

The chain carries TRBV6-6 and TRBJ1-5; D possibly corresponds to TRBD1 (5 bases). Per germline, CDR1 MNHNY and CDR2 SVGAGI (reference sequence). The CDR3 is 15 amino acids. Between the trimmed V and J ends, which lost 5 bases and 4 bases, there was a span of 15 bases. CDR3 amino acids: CASSPGGVGNQPQHF. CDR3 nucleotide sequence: TGTGCCAGCAGTCCGGGGGGGGTAGGAAATCAGCCCCAGCATTTT.

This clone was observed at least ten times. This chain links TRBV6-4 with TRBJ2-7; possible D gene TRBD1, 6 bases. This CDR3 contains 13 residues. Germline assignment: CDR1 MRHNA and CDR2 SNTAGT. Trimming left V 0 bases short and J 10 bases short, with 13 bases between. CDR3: CASSDSIQGKQYF. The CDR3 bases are TGTGCCAGCAGTGACTCGATTCAGGGGAAACAGTACTTC.

The CDR3 DNA reads as TGCAGCGTTGAAGACAGGGGGCCTGGCTACACCTTC. Its translation is CSVEDRGPGYTF. This chain links TRBV29-1 with TRBJ1-2; 8 positions match TRBD1. With 0 bases clipped from V and 7 bases from J, the junction kept 1 base outside the gene matches. The CDR3 spans 12 residues. Germline V gives CDR1 SQVTM, CDR2 ANQGSEA.

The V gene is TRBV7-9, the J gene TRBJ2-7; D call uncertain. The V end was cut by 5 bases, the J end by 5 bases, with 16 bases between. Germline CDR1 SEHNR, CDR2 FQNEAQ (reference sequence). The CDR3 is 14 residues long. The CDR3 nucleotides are TGTGCCAGCAGCCGCACCCGGGTCTGGGACGAGCAGTACTTC. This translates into CASSRTRVWDEQYF.

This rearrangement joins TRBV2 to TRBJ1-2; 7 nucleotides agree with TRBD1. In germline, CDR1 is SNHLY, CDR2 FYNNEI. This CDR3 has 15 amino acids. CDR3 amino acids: CVHHLIDRENYGYTF. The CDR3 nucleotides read TGTGTCCACCACCTCATCGACAGGGAGAACTATGGCTACACCTTC.

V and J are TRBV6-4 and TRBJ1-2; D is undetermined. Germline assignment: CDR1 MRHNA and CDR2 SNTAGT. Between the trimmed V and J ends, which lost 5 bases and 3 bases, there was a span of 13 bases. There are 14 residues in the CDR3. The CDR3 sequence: CASSSTSDDYGYTF. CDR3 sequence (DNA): TGTGCCAGCAGTTCGACATCCGACGACTATGGCTACACCTTC.

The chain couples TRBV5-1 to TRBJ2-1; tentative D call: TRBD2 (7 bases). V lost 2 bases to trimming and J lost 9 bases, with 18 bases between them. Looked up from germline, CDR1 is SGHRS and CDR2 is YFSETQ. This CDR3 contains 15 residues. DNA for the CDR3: TGCGCCAGCAGCTTTAACGGGGGGCCTCGGCCTGAGCAGTTCTTC. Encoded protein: CASSFNGGPRPEQFF.

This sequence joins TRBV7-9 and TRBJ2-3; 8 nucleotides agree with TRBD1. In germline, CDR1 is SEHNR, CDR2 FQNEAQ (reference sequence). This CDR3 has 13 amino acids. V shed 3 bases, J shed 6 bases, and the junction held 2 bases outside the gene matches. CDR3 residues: CASSFQGADTQYF. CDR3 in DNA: TGTGCCAGCAGCTTTCAGGGGGCTGATACGCAGTATTTT. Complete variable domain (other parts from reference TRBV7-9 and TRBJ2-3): DTGVSQNPRHKITKRGQNVTFRCDPISEHNRLYWYRQTLGQGPEFLTYFQNEAQLEKSRLLSDRFSAERPKGSFSTLEIQRTEQGDSAMYLCASSFQGADTQYFGPGTRLTVL.

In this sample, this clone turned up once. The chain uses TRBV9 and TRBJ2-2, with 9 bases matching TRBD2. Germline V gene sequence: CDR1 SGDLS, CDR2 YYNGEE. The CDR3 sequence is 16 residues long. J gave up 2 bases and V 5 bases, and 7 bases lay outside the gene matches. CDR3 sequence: CASSYTSGYNTGELFF. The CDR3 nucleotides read TGTGCCAGCAGTTACACTAGCGGGTATAACACCGGGGAGCTGTTTTTT. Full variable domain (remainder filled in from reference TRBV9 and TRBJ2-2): DSGVTQTPKHLITATGQRVTLRCSPRSGDLSVYWYQQSLDQGLQFLIQYYNGEERAKGNILERFSAQQFPDLHSELNLSSLELGDSALYFCASSYTSGYNTGELFFGEGSRLTVL.

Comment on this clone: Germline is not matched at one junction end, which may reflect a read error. The CDR3 DNA follows: TGTGCTAGCAGCTTAAAAGGACAGGGGGTTGATCAAGAGACCCAGTACTTC. Its protein is CASSLKGQGVDQETQYF. The chain links TRBV7-7 to TRBJ2-5, with 10 bases aligning to TRBD1. This CDR3 has 17 amino acids. Germline V gene data show CDR1 as SSHAT and CDR2 as FNYEAQ (reference sequence).

The CDR3 region has the DNA TGTGCCAGCAGCCAATCGAGAGCTCCCACCGGGGAGCTGTTTTTT. It specifies CASSQSRAPTGELFF. The V call is TRBV16, the J call TRBJ2-2, with D unclear. Trimming removed 0 bases from V and 4 bases from J, with 9 bases in between. CDR1 is KGHSY, CDR2 FQNENV, per germline. The CDR3 length is 15 residues.

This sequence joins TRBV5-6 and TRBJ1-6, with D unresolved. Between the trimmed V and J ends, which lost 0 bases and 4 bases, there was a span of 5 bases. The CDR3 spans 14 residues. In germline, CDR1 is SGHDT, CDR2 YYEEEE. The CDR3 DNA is TGTGCCAGCAGCTTGGCAGGTTATAATTCACCCCTCCACTTT. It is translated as CASSLAGYNSPLHF.

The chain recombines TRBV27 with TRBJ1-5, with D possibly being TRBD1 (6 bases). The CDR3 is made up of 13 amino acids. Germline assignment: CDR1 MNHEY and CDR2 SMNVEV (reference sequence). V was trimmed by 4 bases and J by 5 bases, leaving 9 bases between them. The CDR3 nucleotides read TGTGCCAGCAGTTCCGACAGGTATCAGCCCCAGCATTTT. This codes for CASSSDRYQPQHF.

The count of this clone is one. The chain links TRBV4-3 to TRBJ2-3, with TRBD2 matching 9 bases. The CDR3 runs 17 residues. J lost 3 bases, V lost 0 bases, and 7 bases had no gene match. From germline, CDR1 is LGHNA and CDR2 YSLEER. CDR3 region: CASSQDYGGRGTDTQYF. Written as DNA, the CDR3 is TGCGCCAGCAGCCAAGATTACGGCGGGAGGGGGACAGATACGCAGTATTTT.

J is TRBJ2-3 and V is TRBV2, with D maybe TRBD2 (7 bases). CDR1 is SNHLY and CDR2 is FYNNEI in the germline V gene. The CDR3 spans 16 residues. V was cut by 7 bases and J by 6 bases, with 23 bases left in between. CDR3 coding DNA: TGTGCCAGCACATATGACTACGAACGGGGGGCCGATACGCAGTATTTT. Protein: CASTYDYERGADTQYF.

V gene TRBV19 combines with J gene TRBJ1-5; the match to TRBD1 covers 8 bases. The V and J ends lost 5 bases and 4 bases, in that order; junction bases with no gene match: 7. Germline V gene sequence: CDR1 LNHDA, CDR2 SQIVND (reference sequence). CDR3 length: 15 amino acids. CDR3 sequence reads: CASSSGQGPNQPQHF. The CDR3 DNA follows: TGTGCCAGTAGTTCCGGACAGGGCCCAAATCAGCCCCAGCATTTT. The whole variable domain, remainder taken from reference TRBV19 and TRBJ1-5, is DGGITQSPKYLFRKEGQNVTLSCEQNLNHDAMYWYRQDPGQGLRLIYYSQIVNDFQKGDIAEGYSVSREKKESFPLTVTSAQKNPTAFYLCASSSGQGPNQPQHFGDGTRLSIL.

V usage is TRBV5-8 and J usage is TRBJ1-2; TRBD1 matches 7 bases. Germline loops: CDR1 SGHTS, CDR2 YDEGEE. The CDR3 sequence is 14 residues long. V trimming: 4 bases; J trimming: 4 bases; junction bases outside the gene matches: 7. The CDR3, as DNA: TGTGCCAGCAGCCAAGGGACAGTTTTCTATGGCTACACCTTC. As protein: CASSQGTVFYGYTF.